Below are 26 T cell receptor beta chains sequenced from a single sample in a study of control samples from healthy donors and cancer patients (dated by TCRdb to 2018 to 2020). Library prep was done by the immunoSEQ multiplex PCR assay. TCRdb provides this immuneACCESS table in a form limited to in-frame rearrangements. Some clones are lacking; in checked studies, under half of them reflect an unresolved V gene, and why the rest are absent is not known. This sample gives about 150,000 clones in total; under 90% of them show up just once. The ten most abundant clones make up less than 5% of the sample. Sequenced: blood. The receptors were sampled from a man under 40 in good health.

This chain uses TRBV19 with TRBJ2-2, with D tentatively TRBD1 or TRBD2 (6 bases each). The CDR3 spans 18 residues. Germline V gene sequence: CDR1 LNHDA, CDR2 SQIVND (reference sequence). Trimming stripped 4 bases from V and 4 bases from J, with 22 bases between. The CDR3 loop is CASSTRSGGEGGTGELFF. The CDR3 nucleotides read TGTGCCAGTAGTACTCGTTCTGGGGGTGAGGGGGGCACCGGGGAGCTGTTTTTT.

This rearrangement joins TRBV10-3 to TRBJ2-7; maybe TRBD1 (5 bases). The CDR3 is 18 residues long. Trimming left V 0 bases short and J 3 bases short, with 21 bases between. Per the germline V gene, CDR1 is ENHRY and CDR2 is SYGVKD. The CDR3 spells CAISESAGSAGGLYEQYF. The CDR3, as DNA: TGTGCCATCAGTGAGTCAGCAGGGTCTGCCGGTGGCCTCTACGAGCAGTACTTC.

The chain joins TRBV4-3 to TRBJ2-3; TRBD2 matches at 10 bases. The J segment lost 0 bases and the V segment lost 0 bases, leaving 12 bases of the junction unmatched. Germline-derived CDR1 and CDR2 are LGHNA and YSLEER. The CDR3 totals 20 residues. The CDR3, as DNA: TGCGCCAGCAGCCAAGACCTCCGGAGTAGCGGGAGGACTAGCACAGATACGCAGTATTTT. Its protein product is CASSQDLRSSGRTSTDTQYF.

This clone occurred once. The rearrangement links TRBV6-2 or TRBV6-3 to TRBJ2-3, with unresolved D. Germline V gene data show CDR1 as MNHEY and CDR2 as SVGEGT. This CDR3 is 14 amino acids long. Trimming took off 3 bases at V and 4 bases at J, with 11 bases between the two ends. Here the CDR3 reads CASSYSPEADTQYF. CDR3 coding DNA: TGTGCCAGCAGTTATTCCCCAGAGGCAGATACGCAGTATTTT.

The genes are TRBV7-9 and TRBJ2-2; TRBD1 might be the D (6 bases). Germline CDR1 reads SEHNR; CDR2 reads FQNEAQ (reference sequence). The CDR3 has 19 residues. Trimming removed 5 bases from V and 1 base from J, with 23 bases in between. CDR3 amino acids: CASSRAGVGTSLNTGELFF. CDR3 coding DNA: TGTGCCAGCAGCCGCGCTGGGGTCGGGACATCACTGAACACCGGGGAGCTGTTTTTT.

The gene calls are TRBV27 and TRBJ2-5; 10 positions match TRBD2. CDR1 and CDR2 from the germline V gene are MNHEY and SMNVEV (reference sequence). J gave up 4 bases and V 3 bases, and 8 bases lay outside the gene matches. There are 16 residues in the CDR3. CDR3 amino acids: CASSFSLAGDGETQYF. The CDR3 DNA sequence: TGTGCCAGCAGTTTTTCCCTAGCGGGAGACGGAGAGACCCAGTACTTC.

The chain recombines TRBV15 with TRBJ1-5, with D perhaps matching TRBD1 (6 bases). The CDR3 sequence is 17 residues long. Germline lookup yields CDR1 LNHNV and CDR2 YYDKDF (reference sequence). V lost 5 bases and J lost 2, with 19 bases in between. DNA for the CDR3: TGTGCCACCAGCCCGGACAGCACCTCGTATGGCAATCAGCCCCAGCATTTT. Protein: CATSPDSTSYGNQPQHF.

The chain joins TRBV6-5 to TRBJ2-1; 14 nucleotides line up with TRBD2. Per the germline V gene, CDR1 is MNHEY and CDR2 is SVGAGI. This CDR3 region has 15 residues. Unmatched junction bases numbered 3, after V lost 6 bases and J lost 5 bases. The CDR3 sequence: CASSQTSGGDNEQFF. The CDR3 bases are TGTGCCAGCAGCCAGACTAGCGGGGGGGACAATGAGCAGTTCTTC.

The chain couples TRBV19 to TRBJ2-6; D might be TRBD1 or TRBD2, each matching 5 bases. The CDR3 has 18 residues. Germline-derived CDR1 and CDR2 are LNHDA and SQIVND (reference sequence). Trimming stripped 4 bases from V and 0 bases from J, with 16 bases between. The CDR3 loop reads CASSRGRIISSGANVLTF. The CDR3 DNA reads TGTGCCAGTAGTAGGGGACGGATAATCAGCTCTGGGGCCAACGTCCTGACTTTC.

This clone has only one observation. This chain uses TRBV11-3 with TRBJ2-7; no reliable D call. V was cut by 2 bases and J by 5 bases, with 10 bases left in between. CDR1 and CDR2 (germline): SGHNT, YENEEA. This CDR3 is 13 amino acids long. The DNA for the CDR3 is TGTGCCAGCAGCTTATATTGGGGTGACGAGCAGTACTTC. Translation: CASSLYWGDEQYF.

This chain joins TRBV7-2 and TRBJ2-3, with 8 bases that match TRBD1. V lost 4 bases and J lost 4; bases outside the gene matches: 1. CDR3 length equals 13 residues. Germline CDR1 is SGHTA and CDR2 is FQGNSA. The CDR3 nucleotides read TGTGCCAGCAGCTCGGACAGGGCAGATACGCAGTATTTT. Its translation: CASSSDRADTQYF.

This chain links TRBV18 with TRBJ1-3; 7 bases align to TRBD1. Per germline, CDR1 KGHSH and CDR2 LQKENI. The length of the CDR3 is 17 residues. V gave up 3 bases and J gave up 2 bases; unmatched junction bases: 10. The CDR3 here is CASSPRQGVDAGNTIYF. The CDR3 nucleotides read TGTGCCAGCTCACCTAGACAGGGCGTTGATGCTGGAAACACCATATATTTT.

V and J are TRBV5-6 and TRBJ2-2; TRBD2 agrees at 16 bases. J gave up 2 bases and V 4 bases, and 5 bases lay outside the gene matches. The CDR3 extends over 18 amino acids. Germline assignment: CDR1 SGHDT and CDR2 YYEEEE. The CDR3 spells CASSGTSGRARNTGELFF. The CDR3 nucleotides are TGTGCCAGCAGCGGGACTAGCGGGAGGGCCCGCAACACCGGGGAGCTGTTTTTT.

The rearrangement joins TRBV24-1 to TRBJ2-1, with 10 nucleotides matching TRBD2. Germline loops: CDR1 KGHDR, CDR2 SFDVKD. V was pared by 9 bases and J by 4 bases, with 8 bases of the junction left unmatched. This CDR3 spans 15 amino acids. The CDR3 DNA reads TGTGCCACCTCCGAGGGGACTAGCGAGTACAATGAGCAGTTCTTC. This gives the protein CATSEGTSEYNEQFF.

The chain is built from TRBV11-2 and TRBJ2-2; TRBD2 agrees at 8 bases. V shed 5 bases and J 2 bases; nucleotides not matched to a gene: 7. Per the germline V gene, CDR1 is SGHAT and CDR2 is FQNNGV. The CDR3 runs 16 residues. The CDR3 DNA sequence: TGTGCCAGCAGCCCGACAGCGGGAGCAAACACCGGGGAGCTGTTTTTT. It encodes CASSPTAGANTGELFF. Full variable domain (remainder filled in from reference TRBV11-2 and TRBJ2-2): EAGVAQSPRYKIIEKRQSVAFWCNPISGHATLYWYQQILGQGPKLLIQFQNNGVVDDSQLPKDRFSAERLKGVDSTLKIQPAKLEDSAVYLCASSPTAGANTGELFFGEGSRLTVL.

This chain links TRBV6-6 with TRBJ1-2, with D possibly TRBD1 on 5 matching bases. The CDR3 runs to 13 residues. With 6 bases removed from V and 4 bases from J, the gap between germline ends came to 12 bases. The germline CDR1 and CDR2 sequences are MNHNY and SVGAGI (reference sequence). The CDR3 reads CASSQMTAYGYTF. The CDR3 DNA follows: TGTGCCAGCAGCCAAATGACAGCCTATGGCTACACCTTC.

The J gene is TRBJ1-3, the V gene TRBV30; D perhaps matches TRBD1 (5 bases). This CDR3 region has 14 residues. The V end lost 5 bases, the J end lost 2 bases, and 13 bases lay between the germline ends. Germline loops: CDR1 GTSNPN, CDR2 SVGIG (reference sequence). The CDR3 protein is CAWERDYAGNTIYF. The CDR3 DNA is TGTGCCTGGGAACGGGACTATGCTGGAAACACCATATATTTT.

Here the CDR3 reads CASSLSTF. DNA of the CDR3: TGCGCCAGCAGCTTGTCCACCTTC. This chain links TRBV5-1 with TRBJ1-2, with unresolved D. Germline V gives CDR1 SGHRS, CDR2 YFSETQ. Trimming stripped 1 base from V and 13 bases from J, with 2 bases between. The CDR3 loop spans 8 amino acids.

This chain links TRBV10-3 with TRBJ1-3, with unresolved D. The CDR3 runs to 14 residues. V lost 3 bases, J lost 0 bases, and 6 bases lay in between. CDR1 and CDR2 from the germline V gene are ENHRY and SYGVKD. CDR3 region: CAISETISGNTIYF. CDR3 sequence (DNA): TGTGCCATCAGTGAAACGATCTCTGGAAACACCATATATTTT.

A few counts support this clone. J is TRBJ2-5 and V is TRBV29-1; D not resolved. V was cut by 7 bases and J by 1 base, with 13 bases left in between. CDR1 and CDR2 from the germline V gene are SQVTM and ANQGSEA. The CDR3 loop spans 13 amino acids. The CDR3 DNA reads as TGCAGCGCCTCGGCGGCTTTCCAAGAGACCCAGTACTTC. Amino acids: CSASAAFQETQYF. The variable domain in full, completed from reference TRBV29-1 and TRBJ2-5, reads SAVISQKPSRDICQRGTSLTIQCQVDSQVTMMFWYRQQPGQSLTLIATANQGSEATYESGFVIDKFPISRPNLTFSTLTVSNMSPEDSSIYLCSASAAFQETQYFGPGTRLLVL.

The chain has TRBV6-1 and TRBJ2-3; D is undetermined. This CDR3 comprises 11 residues. CDR1 MNHNS and CDR2 SASEGT come from the germline V gene. V was cut by 7 bases and J by 2 bases, with 4 bases left in between. The CDR3 here is CASTSTDTQYF. The CDR3 DNA sequence: TGTGCCAGCACTTCCACAGATACGCAGTATTTT.

This chain links TRBV13 with TRBJ1-1; 7 nucleotides agree with TRBD1. Germline trimming cut 4 bases from V and 4 bases from J; bases unmatched to any gene: 9. The CDR3 totals 15 residues. Germline V gene lookup returns CDR1 PRHDT and CDR2 FYEKMQ (reference sequence). CDR3 sequence: CASSSTDRAGTEAFF. CDR3 sequence (DNA): TGTGCCAGCAGCTCAACAGACAGGGCGGGCACTGAAGCTTTCTTT.

The genes are TRBV6-5 and TRBJ1-3; D ambiguous. The germline gives CDR1 MNHEY, CDR2 SVGAGI. The CDR3 is made up of 14 amino acids. Between the trimmed V and J ends, which lost 6 bases and 2 bases, there was a span of 11 bases. CDR3 residues: CASRLPGAGNTIYF. In DNA, the CDR3 is TGTGCCAGCAGACTCCCCGGGGCTGGAAACACCATATATTTT.

This sequence joins TRBV3-1 (or the pseudogene TRBV3-2) and TRBJ2-3; TRBD2 aligns across 9 bases. The CDR3 length is 19 residues. V was clipped by 4 bases and J by 5 bases; unmatched bases: 19. Germline V gene data show CDR1 as LGHDT and CDR2 as YNNKEL (reference sequence). As DNA, the CDR3 is TGTGCCAGCAGCCCCTCCCTCGCCTTTAGCGGGAGTGGTAGAGATACGCAGTATTTT. This sequence encodes CASSPSLAFSGSGRDTQYF.

V usage is TRBV7-2 and J usage is TRBJ1-1; TRBD1 agrees at 8 bases. Per germline, CDR1 SGHTA and CDR2 FQGNSA. The CDR3 consists of 17 residues. V dropped 4 bases and J dropped 6; count of bases not matched to a gene: 16. The DNA for the CDR3 is TGTGCCAGCAGCTCCCGAGGAAGACAGGGGCGACGGTCTGAAGCTTTCTTT. Translation: CASSSRGRQGRRSEAFF. The entire variable domain, with the rest obtained from reference TRBV7-2 and TRBJ1-1, is as follows: GAGVSQSPSNKVTEKGKDVELRCDPISGHTALYWYRQSLGQGLEFLIYFQGNSAPDKSGLPSDRFSAERTGGSVSTLTIQRTQQEDSAVYLCASSSRGRQGRRSEAFFGQGTRLTVV.

As to this clone: Sequence at one end of the junction differs from germline and may be a read error. This same CDR3 is encoded by further DNA sequences in the sample. The V and J genes are TRBV2 and TRBJ2-7; 8 nucleotides agree with TRBD2. Germline V gene sequence: CDR1 SNHLY, CDR2 FYNNEI. This CDR3 contains 15 residues. CDR3 DNA sequence: TGTGCCAGCAGTCCCCGTTCGGGGGGGAGCTACGAGCAGTATTTC. Translation: CASSPRSGGSYEQYF.